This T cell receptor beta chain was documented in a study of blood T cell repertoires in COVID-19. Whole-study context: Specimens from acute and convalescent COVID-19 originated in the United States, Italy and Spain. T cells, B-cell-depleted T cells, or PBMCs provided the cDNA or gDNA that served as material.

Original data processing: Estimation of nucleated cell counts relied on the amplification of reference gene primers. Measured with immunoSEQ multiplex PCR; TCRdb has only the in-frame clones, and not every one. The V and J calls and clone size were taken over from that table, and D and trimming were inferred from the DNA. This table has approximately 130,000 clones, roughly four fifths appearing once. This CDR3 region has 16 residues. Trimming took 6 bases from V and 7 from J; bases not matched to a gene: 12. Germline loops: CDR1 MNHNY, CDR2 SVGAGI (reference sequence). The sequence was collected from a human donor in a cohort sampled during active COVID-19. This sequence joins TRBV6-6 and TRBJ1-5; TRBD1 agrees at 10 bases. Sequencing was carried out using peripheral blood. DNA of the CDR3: TGTGCCAGCAGCCCGTCCCGTGGGGACAGGGGACAGCCCCAGCATTTT. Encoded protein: CASSPSRGDRGQPQHF.